This T cell receptor beta chain was observed in a study of identical twins. Study observations and caveats: Insertions ran lower in abundant cord blood beta clonotypes, though not in memory repertoires.

Each CDR3 protein is one row after TCRdb ran MiXCR on the 5' RACE reads. This sample has roughly 540,000 distinct CDR3 sequences, with roughly a fifth found just once. Each donor (without exception) was a healthy Caucasian. This clonotype showed up many times. What it binds is not known. The sample also formed part of further work on T cells expressing NK-cell markers. According to that study: Sequenced donors, eight in total, included seven who were HCMV-seropositive and one who was seronegative.

The specimen sequenced was CD4+ T cells sorted from blood. The TCR originated in a woman aged 18-29 years in good health.

Written as DNA, the CDR3 is TGTGCCAGCAGCTCACAGGGTAAATGGGAGCAGTACTTC. Translation gives CASSSQGKWEQYF. The chain recombines TRBV7-9 with TRBJ2-7, with D possibly being TRBD1 (6 bases). This CDR3 region has 13 residues. The V gene lost 4 bases and the J gene lost 7 bases, with 14 bases spanning the gap. Germline V gene sequence: CDR1 SEHNR, CDR2 FQNEAQ (reference sequence).